These 16 T cell receptor beta chains came from one sample sequenced in a study of blood T cell repertoires in COVID-19. Generated by immunoSEQ multiplex PCR, the TCRdb table keeps only in-frame clones and is missing some. The profile shows some 90,000 clones, around 89% of them singletons. Material: peripheral blood. These TCRs come from a man over 45 with acute or convalescent COVID-19.

The J gene is TRBJ2-5, the V gene TRBV29-1; D might be TRBD1 (6 bases). Germline CDR1 is SQVTM and CDR2 is ANQGSEA. The CDR3 runs 12 residues. V lost 8 bases and J 7 bases, leaving 17 bases between the germline ends. The CDR3 is CSLRTARGTQYF. CDR3 bases: TGCAGCCTGCGGACAGCCCGAGGGACCCAGTACTTC.

The chain uses TRBV5-1 and TRBJ2-3, with 8 bases that match TRBD1. Germline trimming cut 3 bases from V and 5 bases from J; bases unmatched to any gene: 8. CDR3 length equals 15 residues. CDR1 is SGHRS, CDR2 YFSETQ, per germline. The CDR3 region is CASSSVGQGRDTQYF. The CDR3 DNA follows: TGCGCCAGCAGCTCTGTCGGACAGGGCCGAGATACGCAGTATTTT.

The sample holds a few counts of this clone. This chain uses TRBV9 with TRBJ2-1; weak D call: TRBD2 (6 bases). The CDR3 loop spans 16 amino acids. The V gene lost 3 bases and the J gene lost 3 bases, with 16 bases spanning the gap. In germline, CDR1 is SGDLS, CDR2 YYNGEE. CDR3 sequence reads: CASSGGLGGIYNEQFF. CDR3 nucleotide sequence: TGTGCCAGCAGCGGAGGTCTGGGGGGTATCTACAATGAGCAGTTCTTC.

The chain has TRBV9 and TRBJ1-6; TRBD1 aligns across 8 bases. Looked up from germline, CDR1 is SGDLS and CDR2 is YYNGEE. This CDR3 has 15 amino acids. The V gene end was trimmed by 4 bases and the J gene end by 8 bases; junction bases not matched to a gene: 8. The CDR3 spells CASSTSDRVHSPLHF. The CDR3 DNA follows: TGTGCCAGCAGCACCTCGGACAGGGTACATTCACCCCTCCACTTT. Full variable domain (remainder filled in from reference TRBV9 and TRBJ1-6): DSGVTQTPKHLITATGQRVTLRCSPRSGDLSVYWYQQSLDQGLQFLIQYYNGEERAKGNILERFSAQQFPDLHSELNLSSLELGDSALYFCASSTSDRVHSPLHFGNGTRLTVT.

Only one count was recorded for this clone. The V and J genes are TRBV5-4 and TRBJ1-2; D gene ambiguous. From germline, CDR1 is SGHNT and CDR2 YYREEE (reference sequence). CDR3 length: 15 residues. Trimming left V 3 bases short and J 5 bases short, with 17 bases between. Here the CDR3 reads CASSSPGGFRYGYTF. The CDR3 DNA reads TGTGCCAGCAGCTCCCCGGGCGGGTTCCGATATGGCTACACCTTC.

The V gene is TRBV5-1, the J gene TRBJ2-3; TRBD2 agrees at 7 bases. V was clipped by 1 base and J by 1 base; unmatched bases: 3. Per germline, CDR1 SGHRS and CDR2 YFSETQ. The CDR3 extends over 15 amino acids. The CDR3 spells CASSLSRGGTDTQYF. DNA for the CDR3: TGCGCCAGCAGCTTGAGTCGGGGGGGCACAGATACGCAGTATTTT.

Here the CDR3 reads CASSPSGGSYNEQFF. CDR3 sequence (DNA): TGTGCCAGCAGTCCTAGCGGGGGTTCCTACAATGAGCAGTTCTTC. The chain uses TRBV6-5 and TRBJ2-1; 10 bases line up with TRBD2. V was pared by 5 bases and J by 1 base, with 2 bases of the junction left unmatched. The CDR3 spans 15 residues. Germline values: CDR1 MNHEY, CDR2 SVGAGI.

The chain has TRBV5-1 and TRBJ1-6; D call uncertain. This CDR3 region has 14 residues. V lost 4 bases, J lost 14 bases, and 19 bases lay in between. Looked up from germline, CDR1 is SGHRS and CDR2 is YFSETQ. CDR3 loop: CASSPEPTEQALHF. The CDR3 DNA is TGCGCCAGCAGCCCGGAACCGACGGAGCAAGCCCTCCACTTT.

The chain couples TRBV6-2 or TRBV6-3 to TRBJ1-6, with D hard to call. The germline gives CDR1 MNHEY, CDR2 SVGEGT. V was cut by 5 bases and J by 0 bases, with 14 bases left in between. This CDR3 has 17 amino acids. The CDR3 nucleotides read TGTGCCAGCAGTCGGGCGGCGGGGAACTCCTATAATTCACCCCTCCACTTT. It specifies CASSRAAGNSYNSPLHF.

CDR3 coding DNA: TGTGCCAGCAGTTTATATTCAGTGTCTAACTATGGCTACACCTTC. This translates into CASSLYSVSNYGYTF. The V call is TRBV28, the J call TRBJ1-2; no firm D call. The V end was cut by 1 base, the J end by 0 bases, with 9 bases between. Germline CDR1 is MDHEN and CDR2 is SYDVKM. CDR3 length: 15 residues.

The chain employs TRBV30 and TRBJ1-6; 8 bases agree with TRBD1. The CDR3 has 13 residues. Per germline, CDR1 GTSNPN and CDR2 SVGIG (reference sequence). With 5 bases clipped from V and 7 bases from J, the junction kept 4 bases outside the gene matches. The CDR3 coding sequence is TGTGCCTGGGGTGGGACAGGCAATTCACCCCTCCACTTT. The encoded protein is CAWGGTGNSPLHF.

The J gene is TRBJ1-6, the V gene TRBV6-1; D is uncertain. Trimming removed 2 bases at V and 6 bases at J, with 8 bases between. Germline CDR1 reads MNHNS; CDR2 reads SASEGT. The CDR3 runs 14 residues. CDR3 nucleotide sequence: TGTGCCAGCAGTGAACAGAGGAGTAATTCACCCCTCCACTTT. Amino acids: CASSEQRSNSPLHF.

The CDR3 is CASRPYPGANYGYTF. As DNA, the CDR3 is TGCGCCAGCAGACCCTACCCAGGGGCTAACTATGGCTACACCTTC. V usage is TRBV5-1 and J usage is TRBJ1-2, with a possible D match to TRBD1 (6 bases). V gave up 5 bases and J gave up 0 bases, with 14 bases separating them. The V gene's germline CDR1 is SGHRS and CDR2 YFSETQ. This CDR3 region has 15 residues.

The CDR3 bases are TGTGCCAGCAGCGGTAGCGGGGGGGCCCTCGAGACCCAGTACTTC. Residues: CASSGSGGALETQYF. The rearrangement joins TRBV5-4 to TRBJ2-5; TRBD2 aligns across 11 bases. The CDR3 has 15 amino acids. J was trimmed by 5 bases and V by 4 bases; bases with no gene match: 7. Germline V gene data show CDR1 as SGHNT and CDR2 as YYREEE (reference sequence). The entire variable domain, with the rest obtained from reference TRBV5-4 and TRBJ2-5, is as follows: ETGVTQSPTHLIKTRGQQVTLRCSSQSGHNTVSWYQQALGQGPQFIFQYYREEENGRGNFPPRFSGLQFPNYSSELNVNALELDDSALYLCASSGSGGALETQYFGPGTRLLVL.

The V and J genes are TRBV30 and TRBJ1-5; a weak D match, TRBD1 (5 bases). This CDR3 comprises 14 residues. The germline V gene encodes CDR1 GTSNPN and CDR2 SVGIG (reference sequence). V lost 0 bases and J 5 bases, leaving 11 bases between the germline ends. CDR3 DNA: TGTGCCTGGAGTGTAGCAGGGAGGGATCAGCCCCAGCATTTT. Translated, it gives CAWSVAGRDQPQHF. Filled out from reference TRBV30 and TRBJ1-5, the complete variable domain reads SQTIHQWPATLVQPVGSPLSLECTVEGTSNPNLYWYRQAAGRGLQLLFYSVGIGQISSEVPQNLSASRPQDRQFILSSKKLLLSDSGFYLCAWSVAGRDQPQHFGDGTRLSIL.

This clone was picked up one time. The V and J genes are TRBV24-1 and TRBJ1-1; D gene ambiguous. From germline, CDR1 is KGHDR and CDR2 SFDVKD. Trimming pared 3 bases from V and 0 bases from J, leaving 13 bases between. The CDR3 spans 16 residues. The CDR3 spells CATSDPLSRMNTEAFF. Here the CDR3 DNA reads TGTGCCACCAGTGATCCCCTGTCTAGGATGAACACTGAAGCTTTCTTT.